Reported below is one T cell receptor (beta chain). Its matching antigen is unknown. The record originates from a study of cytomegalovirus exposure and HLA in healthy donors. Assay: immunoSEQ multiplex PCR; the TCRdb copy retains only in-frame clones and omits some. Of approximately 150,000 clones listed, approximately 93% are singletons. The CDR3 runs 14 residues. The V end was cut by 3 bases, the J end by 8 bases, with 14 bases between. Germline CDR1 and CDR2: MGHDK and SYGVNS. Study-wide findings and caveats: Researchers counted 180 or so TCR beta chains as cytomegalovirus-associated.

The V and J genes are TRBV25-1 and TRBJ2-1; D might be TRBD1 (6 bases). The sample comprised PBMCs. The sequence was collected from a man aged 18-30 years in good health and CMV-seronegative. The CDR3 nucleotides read TGTGCCAGCAGTGACAGGGGCCCCCTGTATGAGCAGTTCTTC. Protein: CASSDRGPLYEQFF. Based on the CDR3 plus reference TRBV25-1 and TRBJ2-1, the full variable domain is EADIYQTPRYLVIGTGKKITLECSQTMGHDKMYWYQQDPGMELHLIHYSYGVNSTEKGDLSSESTVSRIRTEHFPLTLESARPSHTSQYLCASSDRGPLYEQFFGPGTRLTVL.